Listed here is a single TCR beta chain. This sample was included in a study of blood T cell repertoires in COVID-19. Across the study: The origin of the acute and convalescent COVID-19 samples was the United States, Italy and Spain. Sources were T cells, B-cell-depleted T cells, or PBMCs; the material itself was cDNA or gDNA.

The CDR3 is 13 residues long. The V gene's germline CDR1 is SQVTM and CDR2 ANQGSEA. V was pared by 6 bases and J by 4 bases, with 9 bases of the junction left unmatched. Original handling: Quantification of nucleated cells was approximated via reference gene primer amplification. Here immunoSEQ multiplex PCR was the method, and the copy in TCRdb shows in-frame clones only, minus some. The DNA was the basis for D and trimming; V, J and clone size are from that table. The table lists more than 90,000 clones, about four fifths of them singletons. Sequencing was carried out using peripheral blood. This clonotype was sampled from a man at least 80 years old with acute or convalescent COVID-19. The chain employs TRBV29-1 and TRBJ2-7; 7 positions match TRBD2. Here the CDR3 reads CSVAGTNLYEQYF. DNA for the CDR3: TGCAGCGTCGCCGGGACTAACCTATACGAGCAGTACTTC.